This T cell receptor beta chain was obtained from a study of T cells after yellow fever vaccination. TCRdb independently ran MiXCR on the 5' RACE reads; one entry per CDR3 protein. The sample yields hundreds of thousands of distinct CDR3 sequences, about 13% seen once. Study-level findings and limits: Though weaker, the secondary response peaked faster, on day 5 versus 15.

Germline-derived CDR1 and CDR2 are MNHEY and SMNVEV (reference sequence). Between the trimmed V and J ends, which lost 5 bases and 2 bases, there was a span of 13 bases. The CDR3 has 14 amino acids. Worth noting for this clonotype: Antigen: not known.

The sequence was collected from a young man who received the YFV17D yellow fever vaccine. This rearrangement joins TRBV27 to TRBJ2-7; D remains ambiguous. This sample comprised PBMCs, obtained on the day of the yellow fever booster vaccination. The CDR3 here is CASSLGFLPYEQYF. DNA of the CDR3: TGTGCCAGCAGTCTAGGGTTTCTCCCCTACGAGCAGTACTTC.